This TCR beta chain was retrieved from a study of blood T cell repertoires in COVID-19. Data came from immunoSEQ multiplex PCR; TCRdb stores just in-frame clones and leaves some out. The sample lists some 230,000 clones; roughly 80% were seen once. This CDR3 region has 15 residues. J gave up 4 bases and V 6 bases, and 11 bases lay outside the gene matches. Germline-derived CDR1 and CDR2 are SNHLY and FYNNEI. V usage is TRBV2 and J usage is TRBJ2-7; 8 positions agree with TRBD1. Sequenced: PBMCs or T cells enriched from blood (not recorded which). The clonotype comes from a woman between 40 and 50 years old with acute COVID-19. The chain's CDR3 is CASREAGGAFYEQYF. Here the CDR3 DNA reads TGTGCCAGCAGGGAGGCAGGGGGCGCATTTTACGAGCAGTACTTC.